This TCR beta chain was found in a study of blood T cell repertoires in COVID-19. Looking at the study overall: Material from acute and convalescent COVID-19 was sourced from the United States, Italy and Spain. Nucleic acid was either cDNA or gDNA, and it came from T cells, B-cell-depleted T cells, or PBMCs.

In germline, CDR1 is KGHDR, CDR2 SFDVKD. J was trimmed by 5 bases and V by 3 bases; bases with no gene match: 5. The CDR3 runs 15 residues. The authors' processing: Amplifying reference gene primers gave estimates of nucleated cell counts. Sequenced by immunoSEQ multiplex PCR; TCRdb stores in-frame clones only, minus some. V and J calls and clone size are copied from that table; D and trimming were computed from the DNA. The sample has 450,000 to 500,000 clones, roughly 88% seen once; the top ten hold approximately 3.2%. The chain recombines TRBV24-1 with TRBJ1-5; 8 nucleotides match TRBD1. This clonotype was sampled from a human donor in a cohort sampled during active COVID-19. Sequencing was done on a sample of peripheral blood. The CDR3 bases are TGTGCCACCAGTGATAGGACAGGGTTGGATCAGCCCCAGCATTTT. It encodes CATSDRTGLDQPQHF.